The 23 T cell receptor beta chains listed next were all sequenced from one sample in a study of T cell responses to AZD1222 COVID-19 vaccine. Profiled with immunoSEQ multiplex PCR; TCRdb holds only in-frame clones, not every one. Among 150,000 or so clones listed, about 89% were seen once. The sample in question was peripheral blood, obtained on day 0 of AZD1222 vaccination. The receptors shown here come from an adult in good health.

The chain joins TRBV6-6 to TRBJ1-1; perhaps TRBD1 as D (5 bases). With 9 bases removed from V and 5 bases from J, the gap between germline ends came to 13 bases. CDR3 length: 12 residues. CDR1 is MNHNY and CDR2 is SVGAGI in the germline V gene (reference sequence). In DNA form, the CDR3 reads TGTGCCAGTGAAAATTGGGGGACTGAAGCTTTCTTT. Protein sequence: CASENWGTEAFF.

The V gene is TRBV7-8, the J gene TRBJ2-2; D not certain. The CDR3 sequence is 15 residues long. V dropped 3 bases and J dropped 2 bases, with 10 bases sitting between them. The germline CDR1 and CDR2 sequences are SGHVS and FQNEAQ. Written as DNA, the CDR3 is TGTGCCAGCAGCTTTTTGGCCAGAAACACCGGGGAGCTGTTTTTT. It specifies CASSFLARNTGELFF.

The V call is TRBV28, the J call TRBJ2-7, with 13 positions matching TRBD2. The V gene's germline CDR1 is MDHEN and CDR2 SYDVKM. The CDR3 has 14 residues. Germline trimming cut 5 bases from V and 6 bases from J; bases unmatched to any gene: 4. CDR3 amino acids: CASSTSGRAVEQYF. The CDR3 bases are TGTGCCAGCAGTACTAGCGGGAGGGCCGTCGAGCAGTACTTC.

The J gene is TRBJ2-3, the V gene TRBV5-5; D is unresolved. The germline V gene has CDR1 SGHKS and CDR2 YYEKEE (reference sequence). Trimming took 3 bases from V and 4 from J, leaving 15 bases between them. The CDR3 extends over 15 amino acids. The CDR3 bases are TGTGCCAGCAGCTACATCCCGTCCCGGGCAGATACGCAGTATTTT. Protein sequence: CASSYIPSRADTQYF.

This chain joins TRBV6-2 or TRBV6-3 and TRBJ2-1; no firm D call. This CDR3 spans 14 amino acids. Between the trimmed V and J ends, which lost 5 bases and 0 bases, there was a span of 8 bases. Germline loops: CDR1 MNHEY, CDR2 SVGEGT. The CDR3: CASSPTSSYNEQFF. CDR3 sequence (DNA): TGTGCCAGCAGTCCCACCAGCTCCTACAATGAGCAGTTCTTC.

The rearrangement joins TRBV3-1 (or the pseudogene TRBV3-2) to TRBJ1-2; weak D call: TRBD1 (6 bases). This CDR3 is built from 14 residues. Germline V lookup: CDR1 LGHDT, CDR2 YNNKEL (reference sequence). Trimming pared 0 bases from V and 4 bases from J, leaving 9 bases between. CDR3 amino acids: CASSQDQGRYGYTF. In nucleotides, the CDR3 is TGTGCCAGCAGCCAAGATCAGGGGCGCTATGGCTACACCTTC.

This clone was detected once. The CDR3 loop reads CASSLPRRYGEQFF. In DNA form, the CDR3 reads TGTGCCAGCAGTCTACCCAGGCGGTATGGTGAGCAGTTCTTC. The V call is TRBV28, the J call TRBJ2-1; unclear D gene. Trimming shortened V by 5 bases and J by 9 bases, and 17 bases separated the two germline ends. The CDR3 is 14 amino acids. CDR1 is MDHEN, CDR2 SYDVKM, per germline. Combining the CDR3 with reference TRBV28 and TRBJ2-1 gives the whole variable domain DVKVTQSSRYLVKRTGEKVFLECVQDMDHENMFWYRQDPGLGLRLIYFSYDVKMKEKGDIPEGYSVSREKKERFSLILESASTNQTSMYLCASSLPRRYGEQFFGPGTRLTVL.

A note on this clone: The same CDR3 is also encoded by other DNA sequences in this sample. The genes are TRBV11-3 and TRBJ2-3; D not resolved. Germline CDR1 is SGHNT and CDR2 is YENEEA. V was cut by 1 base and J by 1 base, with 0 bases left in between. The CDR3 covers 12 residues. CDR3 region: CASSLGTDTQYF. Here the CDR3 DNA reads TGTGCCAGCAGCTTAGGCACAGATACGCAGTATTTT. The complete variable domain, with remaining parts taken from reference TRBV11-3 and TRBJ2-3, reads EAGVVQSPRYKIIEKKQPVAFWCNPISGHNTLYWYLQNLGQGPELLIRYENEEAVDDSQLPKDRFSAERLKGVDSTLKIQPAELGDSAVYLCASSLGTDTQYFGPGTRLTVL.

In nucleotides, the CDR3 is TGTGCCTGGTCCCTAGCGGGAGCAGAGACCCAGTACTTC. It codes for CAWSLAGAETQYF. The J gene is TRBJ2-5, the V gene TRBV30; TRBD2 matches 10 bases. V lost 5 bases and J lost 4; bases outside the gene matches: 4. This CDR3 contains 13 residues. Germline V lookup: CDR1 GTSNPN, CDR2 SVGIG (reference sequence).

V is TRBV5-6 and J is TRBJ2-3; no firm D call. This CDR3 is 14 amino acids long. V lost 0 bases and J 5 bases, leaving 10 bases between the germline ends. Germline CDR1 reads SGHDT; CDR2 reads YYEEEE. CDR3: CASSLDQREDTQYF. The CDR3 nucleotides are TGTGCCAGCAGCTTGGATCAGCGTGAAGATACGCAGTATTTT.

CDR3 sequence (DNA): TGTGCCAGCAGCCAAGCGTACAGCCCGAACACTGAAGCTTTCTTT. Protein product: CASSQAYSPNTEAFF. V and J are TRBV3-1 (or the pseudogene TRBV3-2) and TRBJ1-1; no firm D call. V lost 1 base and J lost 1, with 10 bases in between. Germline V gene lookup returns CDR1 LGHDT and CDR2 YNNKEL (reference sequence). The length of the CDR3 is 15 residues.

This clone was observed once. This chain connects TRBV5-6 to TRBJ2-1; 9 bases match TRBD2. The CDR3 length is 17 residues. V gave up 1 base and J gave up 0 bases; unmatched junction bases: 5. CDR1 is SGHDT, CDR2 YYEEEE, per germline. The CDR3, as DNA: TGTGCCAGCAGCTTGTGGAGCGGGAGGTCCTCCTACAATGAGCAGTTCTTC. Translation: CASSLWSGRSSYNEQFF.

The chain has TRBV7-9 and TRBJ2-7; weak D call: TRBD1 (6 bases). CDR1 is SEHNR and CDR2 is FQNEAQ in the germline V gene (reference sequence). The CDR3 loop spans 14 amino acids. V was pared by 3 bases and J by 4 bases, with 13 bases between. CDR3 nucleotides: TGTGCCAGCAGCTTGTCGTTCCAGGGGTACGAGCAGTACTTC. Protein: CASSLSFQGYEQYF.

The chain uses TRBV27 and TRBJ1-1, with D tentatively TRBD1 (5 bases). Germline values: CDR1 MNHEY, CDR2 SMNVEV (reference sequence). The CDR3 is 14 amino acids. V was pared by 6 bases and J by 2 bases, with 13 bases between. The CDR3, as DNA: TGTGCCAGCAGATGGCAGGGTAGCAACACTGAAGCTTTCTTT. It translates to CASRWQGSNTEAFF.

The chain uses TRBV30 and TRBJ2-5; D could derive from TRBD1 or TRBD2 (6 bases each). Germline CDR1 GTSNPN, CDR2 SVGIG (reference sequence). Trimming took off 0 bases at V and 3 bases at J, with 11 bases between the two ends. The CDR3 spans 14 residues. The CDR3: CAWSVGGFEETQYF. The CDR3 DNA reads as TGTGCCTGGAGTGTAGGGGGGTTCGAAGAGACCCAGTACTTC.

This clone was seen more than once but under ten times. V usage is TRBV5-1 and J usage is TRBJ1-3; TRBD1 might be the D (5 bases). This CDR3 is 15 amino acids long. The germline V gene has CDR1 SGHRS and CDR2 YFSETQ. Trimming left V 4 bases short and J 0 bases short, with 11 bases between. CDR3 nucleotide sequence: TGCGCCAGCAGCCCAGGGACTGCCTCTGGAAACACCATATATTTT. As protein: CASSPGTASGNTIYF.

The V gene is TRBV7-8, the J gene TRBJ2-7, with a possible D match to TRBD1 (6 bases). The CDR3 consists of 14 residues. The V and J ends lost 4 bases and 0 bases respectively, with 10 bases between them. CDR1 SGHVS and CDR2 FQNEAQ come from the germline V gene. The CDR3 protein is CASSSDRTSYEQYF. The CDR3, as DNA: TGTGCCAGCAGCTCGGACAGAACCTCCTACGAGCAGTACTTC.

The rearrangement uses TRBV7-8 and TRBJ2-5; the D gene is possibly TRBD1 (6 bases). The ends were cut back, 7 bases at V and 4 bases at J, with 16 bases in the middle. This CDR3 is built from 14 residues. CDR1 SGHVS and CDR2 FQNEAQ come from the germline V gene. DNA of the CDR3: TGTGCCAGCACCGGACAGTTGGGGCGAGAGACCCAGTACTTC. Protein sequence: CASTGQLGRETQYF.

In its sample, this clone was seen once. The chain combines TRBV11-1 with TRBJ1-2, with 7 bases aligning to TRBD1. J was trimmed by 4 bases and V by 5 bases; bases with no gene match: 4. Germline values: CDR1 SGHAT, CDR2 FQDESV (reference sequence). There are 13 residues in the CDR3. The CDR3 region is CASSPRDSYGYTF. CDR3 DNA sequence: TGTGCCAGCAGCCCCCGGGACAGCTATGGCTACACCTTC.

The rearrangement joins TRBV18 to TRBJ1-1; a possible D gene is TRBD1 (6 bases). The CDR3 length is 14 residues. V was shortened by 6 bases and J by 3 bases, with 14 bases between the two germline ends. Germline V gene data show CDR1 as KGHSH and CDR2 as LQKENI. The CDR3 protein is CASSPLGGYTEAFF. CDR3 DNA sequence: TGTGCCAGCTCCCCCTTAGGGGGTTACACTGAAGCTTTCTTT. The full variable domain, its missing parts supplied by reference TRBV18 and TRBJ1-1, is NAGVMQNPRHLVRRRGQEARLRCSPMKGHSHVYWYRQLPEEGLKFMVYLQKENIIDESGMPKERFSAEFPKEGPSILRIQQVVRGDSAAYFCASSPLGGYTEAFFGQGTRLTVV.

In DNA, the CDR3 is TGTGCCAGCAGCTTAAATGGGGCAGCTAACTATGGCTACACCTTC. Its translation: CASSLNGAANYGYTF. The chain uses TRBV7-3 and TRBJ1-2, with D perhaps TRBD1 (5 bases). The CDR3 is 15 amino acids. Germline V gives CDR1 SGHTA, CDR2 FQGTGA. The V and J ends lost 1 base and 0 bases respectively, with 9 bases between them.

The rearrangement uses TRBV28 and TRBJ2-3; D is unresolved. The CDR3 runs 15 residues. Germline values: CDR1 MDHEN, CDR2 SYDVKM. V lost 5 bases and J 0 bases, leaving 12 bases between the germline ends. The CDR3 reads CASSTPGISTDTQYF. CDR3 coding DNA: TGTGCCAGCAGTACTCCGGGTATAAGCACAGATACGCAGTATTTT.

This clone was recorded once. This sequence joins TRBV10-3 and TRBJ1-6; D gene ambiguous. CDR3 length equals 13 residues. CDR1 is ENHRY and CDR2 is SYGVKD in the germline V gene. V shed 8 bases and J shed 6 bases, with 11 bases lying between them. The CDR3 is CAISEVGNSPLHF. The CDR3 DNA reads TGTGCCATCTCGGAAGTTGGTAATTCACCCCTCCACTTT.